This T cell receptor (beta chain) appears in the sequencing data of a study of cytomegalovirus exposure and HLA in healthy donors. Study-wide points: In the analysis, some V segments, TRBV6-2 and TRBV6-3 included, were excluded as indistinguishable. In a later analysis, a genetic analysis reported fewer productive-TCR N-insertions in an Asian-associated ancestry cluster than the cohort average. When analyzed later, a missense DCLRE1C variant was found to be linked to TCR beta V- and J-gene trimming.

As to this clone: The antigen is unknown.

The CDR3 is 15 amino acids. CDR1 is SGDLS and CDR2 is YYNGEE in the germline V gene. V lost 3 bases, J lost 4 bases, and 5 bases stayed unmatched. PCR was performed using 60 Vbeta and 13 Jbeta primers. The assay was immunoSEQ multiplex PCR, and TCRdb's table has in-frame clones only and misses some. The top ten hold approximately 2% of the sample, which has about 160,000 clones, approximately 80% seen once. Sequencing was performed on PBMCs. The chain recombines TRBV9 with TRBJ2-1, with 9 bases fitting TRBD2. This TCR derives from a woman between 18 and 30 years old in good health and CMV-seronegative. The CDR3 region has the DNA TGTGCCAGCAGCGCTACGACTAGCGGATACAATGAGCAGTTCTTC. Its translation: CASSATTSGYNEQFF.